The 15 T cell receptor beta chains given below trace back to one sample, sequenced in a study of blood T cell repertoires in COVID-19 (dated by TCRdb to the early 2020s). The library was prepared using the immunoSEQ multiplex PCR assay. TCRdb holds this immuneACCESS table with in-frame rearrangements only. Some clones are missing; in checked studies, unresolved V genes explain under half, and the rest has no known cause. This sample gives 110,000 to 150,000 clones in total; 70% to 90% of them show up just once. The ten most abundant clones make up 5% of the sample. Material: peripheral blood. These receptors came from a woman between 45 and 60 years old with acute or convalescent COVID-19.

This clone was counted ten times or more. This chain uses TRBV19 with TRBJ1-6; 8 nucleotides agree with TRBD1. J was trimmed by 4 bases and V by 4 bases; bases with no gene match: 6. Germline loops: CDR1 LNHDA, CDR2 SQIVND (reference sequence). CDR3 length: 16 amino acids. The CDR3, as DNA: TGTGCCAGTAGTAGACCAGGGGGCCTTTATAATTCACCCCTCCACTTT. This encodes CASSRPGGLYNSPLHF.

This clone was detected once. The chain employs TRBV11-1 and TRBJ1-6; TRBD1 might be the D (6 bases). The germline V gene encodes CDR1 SGHAT and CDR2 FQDESV (reference sequence). Between the trimmed V and J ends, which lost 5 bases and 7 bases, there was a span of 12 bases. The CDR3 totals 14 residues. Here the CDR3 reads CASSIRGNNSPLHF. CDR3 in DNA: TGTGCCAGCAGCATCAGGGGCAACAATTCACCCCTCCACTTT.

This rearrangement joins TRBV3-1 (or the pseudogene TRBV3-2) to TRBJ1-5; TRBD1 might be the D (6 bases). The CDR3 consists of 15 residues. Trimming cost V 4 bases and J 7 bases, with 17 bases left between them. The germline V gene has CDR1 LGHDT and CDR2 YNNKEL (reference sequence). CDR3 amino acids: CASSPMDSFGQPQHF. CDR3 DNA sequence: TGTGCCAGCAGCCCCATGGACAGTTTTGGACAGCCCCAGCATTTT.

V usage is TRBV9 and J usage is TRBJ2-1, with 11 bases matching TRBD2. Germline CDR1 SGDLS, CDR2 YYNGEE. The CDR3 extends over 18 amino acids. The V gene end was trimmed by 2 bases and the J gene end by 8 bases; junction bases not matched to a gene: 15. DNA of the CDR3: TGTGCCAGCAGCGTCCCAACTAGCGGGGGAGGGGCAATCGATGAGCAGTTCTTC. Translating gives CASSVPTSGGGAIDEQFF.

The chain couples TRBV9 to TRBJ2-2; no definite D call. The CDR3 sequence is 14 residues long. V lost 2 bases, J lost 6 bases, and 11 bases lay in between. Germline CDR1 is SGDLS and CDR2 is YYNGEE. CDR3 coding DNA: TGTGCCAGCAGCGTCTTAAGCGAGGCCGGGGAGCTGTTTTTT. This gives the protein CASSVLSEAGELFF. Full variable domain (outside the CDR3, taken from reference TRBV9 and TRBJ2-2): DSGVTQTPKHLITATGQRVTLRCSPRSGDLSVYWYQQSLDQGLQFLIQYYNGEERAKGNILERFSAQQFPDLHSELNLSSLELGDSALYFCASSVLSEAGELFFGEGSRLTVL.

This clone has more than one count but fewer than ten. V and J are TRBV28 and TRBJ1-3, with D unresolved. V was cut by 5 bases and J by 4 bases, with 9 bases left in between. Germline CDR1 and CDR2: MDHEN and SYDVKM. The CDR3 is made up of 13 amino acids. The CDR3 reads CASSLKWGNTIYF. The CDR3 region has the DNA TGTGCCAGCAGTCTAAAATGGGGAAACACCATATATTTT. Looking up the rest from reference TRBV28 and TRBJ1-3 gives the full variable domain: DVKVTQSSRYLVKRTGEKVFLECVQDMDHENMFWYRQDPGLGLRLIYFSYDVKMKEKGDIPEGYSVSREKKERFSLILESASTNQTSMYLCASSLKWGNTIYFGEGSWLTVV.

The chain couples TRBV4-3 to TRBJ1-2; tentatively, D is TRBD1 (6 bases). CDR1 and CDR2 (germline): LGHNA, YSLEER. The CDR3 runs 13 residues. V lost 1 base and J 8 bases, leaving 11 bases between the germline ends. The CDR3 DNA is TGCGCCAGCAGCCAAGGGACAGATCGGGGCTACACCTTC. Residues: CASSQGTDRGYTF.

The rearrangement joins TRBV6-5 to TRBJ1-2; D uncertain. The ends were cut back, 2 bases at V and 3 bases at J, with 10 bases in the middle. The CDR3 totals 14 residues. Germline V gene sequence: CDR1 MNHEY, CDR2 SVGAGI. This chain's CDR3 is CASSYRETDYGYTF. Here the CDR3 DNA reads TGTGCCAGCAGTTACCGGGAAACAGACTATGGCTACACCTTC.

The rearrangement uses TRBV6-1 and TRBJ1-4; D is ambiguous. V was clipped by 3 bases and J by 8 bases, with 16 bases between them. The CDR3 extends over 15 amino acids. Germline V gives CDR1 MNHNS, CDR2 SASEGT. The CDR3 coding sequence is TGTGCCAGCAGTGAGCGGCCTCTGGTGGAGGAAAAACTGTTTTTT. Translation gives CASSERPLVEEKLFF.

The CDR3 region is CASKSGHTQPQHF. For the CDR3, the DNA is TGTGCCAGCAAGTCGGGTCACACACAGCCCCAGCATTTT. V gene TRBV7-2 combines with J gene TRBJ1-5; D gene unclear. In germline, CDR1 is SGHTA, CDR2 FQGNSA. V was pared by 7 bases and J by 7 bases, with 14 bases between. This CDR3 contains 13 residues.

The V and J genes are TRBV18 and TRBJ1-1; no clear D gene. The CDR3 has 13 amino acids. V was shortened by 6 bases and J by 1 base, with 9 bases between the two germline ends. CDR1 is KGHSH and CDR2 is LQKENI in the germline V gene. Written as DNA, the CDR3 is TGTGCCAGCTCTCGCGATCCGAACACTGAAGCTTTCTTT. Encoded protein: CASSRDPNTEAFF.

This chain links TRBV20-1 with TRBJ1-6; 8 nucleotides match TRBD1. The trim removed 3 bases at V and 10 bases at J, leaving 11 bases unmatched. This CDR3 comprises 15 residues. Germline values: CDR1 DFQATT, CDR2 SNEGSKA (reference sequence). The CDR3 sequence: CSASSTGEDGSPLHF. The CDR3 region has the DNA TGCAGTGCTAGTTCGACAGGGGAGGATGGCTCACCCCTCCACTTT.

The J gene is TRBJ2-1, the V gene TRBV19; TRBD2 matches 12 bases. The CDR3 is 18 residues long. V shed 0 bases, J shed 0 bases, and the junction held 3 bases outside the gene matches. Germline assignment: CDR1 LNHDA and CDR2 SQIVND (reference sequence). Here the CDR3 DNA reads TGTGCCAGTAGTATAGATACTAGCGGGGGGTACTCCTACAATGAGCAGTTCTTC. Its protein is CASSIDTSGGYSYNEQFF.

V and J are TRBV5-6 and TRBJ2-5, with 11 bases identical to TRBD2. Germline CDR1 and CDR2: SGHDT and YYEEEE. V lost 2 bases to trimming and J lost 1 base; unmatched junction nucleotides: 4. The CDR3 contains 16 residues. The CDR3 nucleotides are TGTGCCAGCAGCTTAGGACTAGCGGGCGGCCAAGAGACCCAGTACTTC. It yields the protein CASSLGLAGGQETQYF.

The V and J genes are TRBV7-2 and TRBJ1-3; tentatively, D is TRBD1 (6 bases). Trimming removed 2 bases from V and 4 bases from J, with 9 bases in between. The CDR3 runs 14 residues. The germline V gene encodes CDR1 SGHTA and CDR2 FQGNSA. CDR3: CASSLMGAGNTIYF. CDR3 sequence (DNA): TGTGCCAGCAGCTTAATGGGGGCCGGAAACACCATATATTTT. Based on the CDR3 plus reference TRBV7-2 and TRBJ1-3, the full variable domain is GAGVSQSPSNKVTEKGKDVELRCDPISGHTALYWYRQSLGQGLEFLIYFQGNSAPDKSGLPSDRFSAERTGGSVSTLTIQRTQQEDSAVYLCASSLMGAGNTIYFGEGSWLTVV.